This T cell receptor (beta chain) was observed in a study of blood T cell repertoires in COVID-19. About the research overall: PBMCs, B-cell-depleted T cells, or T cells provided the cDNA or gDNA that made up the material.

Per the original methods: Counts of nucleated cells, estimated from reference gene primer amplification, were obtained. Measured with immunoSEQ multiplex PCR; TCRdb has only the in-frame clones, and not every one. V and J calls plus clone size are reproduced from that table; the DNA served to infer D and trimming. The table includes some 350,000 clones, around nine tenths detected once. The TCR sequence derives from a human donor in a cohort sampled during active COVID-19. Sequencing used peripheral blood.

CDR3 residues: CASIATDTQYF. Here the CDR3 DNA reads TGTGCCAGCATAGCGACAGATACGCAGTATTTT. The rearrangement uses TRBV28 and TRBJ2-3; D is perhaps TRBD2 (5 bases). There are 11 residues in the CDR3. The V end was cut by 7 bases, the J end by 3 bases, with 5 bases between. Looked up from germline, CDR1 is MDHEN and CDR2 is SYDVKM. Variable domain in full (rest from reference TRBV28 and TRBJ2-3): DVKVTQSSRYLVKRTGEKVFLECVQDMDHENMFWYRQDPGLGLRLIYFSYDVKMKEKGDIPEGYSVSREKKERFSLILESASTNQTSMYLCASIATDTQYFGPGTRLTVL.